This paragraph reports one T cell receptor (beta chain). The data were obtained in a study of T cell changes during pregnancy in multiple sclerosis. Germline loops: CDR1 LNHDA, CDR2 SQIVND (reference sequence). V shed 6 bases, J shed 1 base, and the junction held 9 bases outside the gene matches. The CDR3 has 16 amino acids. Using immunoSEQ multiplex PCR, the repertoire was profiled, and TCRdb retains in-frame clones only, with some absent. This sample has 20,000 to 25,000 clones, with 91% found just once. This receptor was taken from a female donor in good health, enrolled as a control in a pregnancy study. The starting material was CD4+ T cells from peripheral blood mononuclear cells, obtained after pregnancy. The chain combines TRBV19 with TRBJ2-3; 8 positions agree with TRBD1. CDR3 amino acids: CASSPQGALGTDTQYF. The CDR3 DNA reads TGTGCCAGTAGCCCCCAGGGGGCTCTAGGCACAGATACGCAGTATTTT. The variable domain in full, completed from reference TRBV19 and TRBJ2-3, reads DGGITQSPKYLFRKEGQNVTLSCEQNLNHDAMYWYRQDPGQGLRLIYYSQIVNDFQKGDIAEGYSVSREKKESFPLTVTSAQKNPTAFYLCASSPQGALGTDTQYFGPGTRLTVL.